This is a list of T cell receptor beta chains from one sample in a study of vaccination and CD4 T cells after COVID-19. These receptors have no identified antigens. TCRdb re-derived calls from the PCR reads in MiXCR, one entry per CDR3 protein. The sample contains around 20,000 distinct CDR3 sequences, less than 35% of which appear only once. The specimen was CD4+ T cells from blood, cultured in vitro, collected about 7 months after SARS-CoV-2 vaccination. The receptors were sampled from a human donor who had recovered from COVID-19. The CDR3 runs from the conserved cysteine through the conserved F or W. The D gene is left open where the match is weak. For some rows the clone size is stated as once, few or many, or as a class when expanded; others skip it.

>NA|TRBV6-1|TRBJ2-7|TRBD2
CASSPETGGSYEQYF
TGTGCCAGCAGCCCCGAGACGGGAGGGAGTTACGAGCAGTACTTC
>NA|TRBV28|TRBJ2-2|TRBD2
CASKRGGVTGELFF
TGTGCCAGCAAAAGGGGAGGGGTCACCGGGGAGCTGTTTTTT
>few|TRBV12-3/TRBV12-4|TRBJ2-5|NA
CASSLAPETQYF
TGTGCCAGCAGTTTAGCGCCGGAGACCCAGTACTTC
>NA|TRBV23-1|TRBJ2-5|TRBD1
CASRGQGCPIQETQYF
TGCGCCAGCAGGGGACAGGGGTGTCCTATCCAAGAGACCCAGTACTTC
>NA|TRBV6-2/TRBV6-3|TRBJ1-1|NA
CASSQTISEAFF
TGTGCCAGCAGCCAAACCATATCGGAAGCTTTCTTT
>NA|TRBV20-1|TRBJ2-5|TRBD2
CSAKEAGGYATQYF
TGCAGTGCTAAGGAAGCGGGAGGGTACGCGACCCAGTACTTC
>NA|TRBV18|TRBJ2-1|NA
CARSSTGLNEQFF
TGTGCCCGCTCATCAACAGGGCTCAATGAGCAGTTCTTC
>few|TRBV7-2|TRBJ2-5|NA
CASSPSGLSQETQYF
TGTGCCAGCAGCCCCTCGGGACTGTCCCAAGAGACCCAGTACTTC
>medium-sized|TRBV20-1|TRBJ2-1|TRBD2
CSARDPSGSGNEQFF
TGCAGTGCTAGAGATCCTAGCGGGAGTGGTAATGAGCAGTTCTTC
>once|TRBV28|TRBJ1-5|TRBD1
CASSLRRQGHQPQHF
TGTGCCAGCAGTTTGCGTCGACAGGGGCATCAGCCCCAGCATTTT
>NA|TRBV19|TRBJ1-1|TRBD1
CASSLKGQGTTEAFF
TGTGCCAGTAGTTTAAAGGGACAGGGGACCACTGAAGCTTTCTTT
>few|TRBV6-2/TRBV6-3|TRBJ2-2|NA
CASSYPSGRSNTGELFF
TGTGCCAGCAGTTACCCCTCGGGCAGATCGAACACCGGGGAGCTGTTTTTT
>NA|TRBV20-1|TRBJ2-1|TRBD2
CSKLAGGYNEQFF
TGCAGTAAACTAGCGGGGGGCTACAATGAGCAGTTCTTC
>NA|TRBV7-9|TRBJ2-2|NA
CASSYASGELFF
TGTGCCAGCAGCTACGCAAGCGGGGAGCTGTTTTTT
>NA|TRBV28|TRBJ1-2|NA
CASALSGNGAGGYTF
TGTGCCAGCGCATTGTCCGGCAATGGGGCGGGCGGCTACACCTTC
>medium-sized|TRBV6-4|TRBJ2-3|NA
CASSDRGTTDTQYF
TGTGCCAGCAGTGACAGGGGAACCACAGATACGCAGTATTTT
>NA|TRBV19|TRBJ2-5|TRBD2
CASSFSPGLAEETQYF
TGTGCCAGTAGTTTCTCTCCGGGACTAGCGGAAGAGACCCAGTACTTC
>NA|TRBV11-1|TRBJ1-2|TRBD1
CASSLQGRDNYGYTF
TGTGCCAGCAGCCTACAGGGGCGCGACAACTATGGCTACACCTTC
>NA|TRBV28|TRBJ2-7|TRBD2
CASSIAGSPPLDEQYF
TGTGCCAGCAGCATAGCGGGATCTCCCCCGTTAGACGAGCAGTACTTC
>NA|TRBV28|TRBJ1-2|NA
CASSLSHSSYGYTF
TGTGCCAGCAGTTTATCCCACAGCAGCTATGGCTACACCTTC
>few|TRBV7-2|TRBJ2-1|NA
CASSPDLSGEQFF
TGTGCCAGCAGCCCAGACCTGTCAGGGGAGCAGTTCTTC
>NA|TRBV2|TRBJ2-1|TRBD2
CASTGTSGSVEQFF
TGTGCCAGCACCGGGACTAGCGGGAGCGTTGAGCAGTTCTTC
>NA|TRBV2|TRBJ2-7|NA
CASRDAGYEQYF
TGTGCCAGCAGGGACGCCGGTTACGAGCAGTACTTC
>NA|TRBV2|TRBJ2-7|NA
CASRGTANEQYF
TGTGCCAGCAGGGGGACCGCTAACGAGCAGTACTTC
>NA|TRBV2|TRBJ1-5|NA
CASRGTGGTNQPQHF
TGTGCCAGCAGGGGGACGGGAGGGACCAATCAGCCCCAGCATTTT
>NA|TRBV20-1|TRBJ2-7|TRBD1
CSASGQGGEQYF
TGCAGTGCGAGTGGACAGGGTGGAGAGCAGTACTTC
>NA|TRBV27|TRBJ2-2|NA
CASKGSGVAGELFF
TGTGCCAGCAAGGGCAGTGGAGTGGCCGGGGAGCTGTTTTTT
>NA|TRBV24-1|TRBJ1-1|NA
CATSDLDKGAFF
TGTGCCACCAGTGATTTGGACAAGGGAGCTTTCTTT
>once|TRBV5-1|TRBJ2-5|TRBD2
CASSEGGSQETQYF
TGCGCCAGCAGCGAGGGCGGGAGTCAAGAGACCCAGTACTTC
>few|TRBV6-1|TRBJ2-7|NA
CASSTVGAGFSYEQYF
TGTGCCAGCAGTACCGTCGGGGCGGGGTTCTCCTACGAGCAGTACTTC
>few|TRBV28|TRBJ2-3|NA
CATGRSSTDTQYF
TGTGCCACTGGCAGGTCCTCCACAGATACGCAGTATTTT
>NA|TRBV20-1|TRBJ2-7|NA
CSACSGGGEQYF
TGCAGTGCTTGTAGCGGAGGCGGGGAGCAGTACTTC
>NA|TRBV15|TRBJ1-1|NA
CATSRTPIRGVTEAFF
TGTGCCACCAGCAGGACCCCCATCAGGGGTGTAACTGAAGCTTTCTTT
>NA|TRBV7-6|TRBJ2-1|NA
CASSLRVPGAAILGNNEQFF
TGTGCCAGCAGCTTAAGGGTTCCGGGGGCAGCGATTCTCGGCAACAATGAGCAGTTCTTC
>medium-sized|TRBV20-1|TRBJ2-5|TRBD2
CSAKPQGLAKQETQYF
TGCAGTGCTAAACCCCAGGGACTAGCGAAACAAGAGACCCAGTACTTC
>NA|TRBV6-5|TRBJ2-1|TRBD2
CASSYSDPGGPYNEQFF
TGTGCCAGCAGTTACTCAGACCCGGGAGGGCCCTACAATGAGCAGTTCTTC
>few|TRBV20-1|TRBJ2-1|NA
CSARDQTVGTNEQFF
TGCAGTGCTAGAGATCAGACTGTCGGTACCAATGAGCAGTTCTTC
>NA|TRBV6-5|TRBJ2-7|NA
CASSYSPSVAYEQYF
TGTGCCAGCAGTTACTCGCCCTCTGTGGCCTACGAGCAGTACTTC
>few|TRBV21-1|TRBJ2-7|NA
CASSQTFSYEQYF
TGTGCCAGCAGCCAAACGTTCTCCTACGAGCAGTACTTC
>few|TRBV6-1|TRBJ1-5|NA
CASSVGGNQPQHF
TGTGCCAGCAGTGTGGGCGGCAATCAGCCCCAGCATTTT
>few|TRBV28|TRBJ2-3|NA
CASSPLGTGGTDTQYF
TGTGCCAGCAGTCCACTCGGGACTGGGGGCACAGATACGCAGTATTTT
>NA|TRBV5-4|TRBJ2-7|NA
CASSYEGWDEQYF
TGTGCCAGCAGCTATGAGGGATGGGACGAGCAGTACTTC
>NA|TRBV10-3|TRBJ1-2|NA
CAIRALGYGYTF
TGTGCCATCAGGGCCCTAGGGTATGGCTACACCTTC
>NA|TRBV7-9|TRBJ1-1|NA
CASSSQGDTEAFF
TGTGCCAGCAGCTCCCAAGGGGACACTGAAGCTTTCTTT
>few|TRBV20-1|TRBJ2-2|NA
CSARRQENTGELFF
TGCAGTGCGCGTCGACAGGAGAACACCGGGGAGCTGTTTTTT
>few|TRBV12-3/TRBV12-4|TRBJ2-7|TRBD1
CASSPQPRDREDF
TGTGCCAGCAGTCCTCAACCCCGGGACAGGGAGGACTTC